Listed below are T cell receptor beta chains from one sample, sequenced in a study of cytomegalovirus exposure and HLA in healthy donors. TCRdb's table, derived via immunoSEQ multiplex PCR, lists solely in-frame clones and lacks some. The data show 89,000 or so clones, roughly 73% seen once. Sample: PBMCs. The receptor set was obtained from a boy aged 10-17 years in good health and CMV-seronegative. Each CDR3 is given with its conserved first and last residue. The order of the fields is clone size, J gene, D gene, V gene, CDR3 DNA, CDR3 protein. The D gene is left open where the match is weak. For some rows the clone size is stated as once, few or many, or as a class when expanded; others skip it.

abundance: once; j_gene: TRBJ2-1; d_gene: -; v_gene: TRBV10-2; CDR3nt: TGCGCCAGCAGGCCGGGGAGCCCCTACAATGAGCAGTTCTTC; CDR3aa: CASRPGSPYNEQFF
abundance: -; j_gene: TRBJ2-7; d_gene: -; v_gene: TRBV6-1; CDR3nt: TGTGCCAGCAGTGAATTTACCTCACCGAGGCGAAGCTACGAGCAGTACTTC; CDR3aa: CASSEFTSPRRSYEQYF
abundance: -; j_gene: TRBJ1-3; d_gene: -; v_gene: TRBV30; CDR3nt: TGTGCCTGGGTAATTGGAAACACCATATATTTT; CDR3aa: CAWVIGNTIYF
abundance: -; j_gene: TRBJ2-7; d_gene: -; v_gene: TRBV30; CDR3nt: TGTGCCTGCGGAGTGTCGGGCGAGCAGTACTTC; CDR3aa: CACGVSGEQYF
abundance: -; j_gene: TRBJ1-2; d_gene: TRBD1; v_gene: TRBV5-1; CDR3nt: TGCGCCAGCAGCCTGATGGGACAGGAACGGAATGGCTACACCTTC; CDR3aa: CASSLMGQERNGYTF
abundance: -; j_gene: TRBJ2-3; d_gene: -; v_gene: TRBV30; CDR3nt: TGTGCCTGGAGTCCAGGTAGGGATACGCAGTATTTT; CDR3aa: CAWSPGRDTQYF
abundance: -; j_gene: TRBJ2-7; d_gene: -; v_gene: TRBV6-5; CDR3nt: TGTGCCAGCAGTTACTCTGTTGAGGGAATCCCTACGAAGCAGTACTTC; CDR3aa: CASSYSVEGIPTKQYF
abundance: -; j_gene: TRBJ2-7; d_gene: -; v_gene: TRBV30; CDR3nt: TGTGCCTGGAGTGTATACAGTGGCTACGAGCAGTACTTC; CDR3aa: CAWSVYSGYEQYF
abundance: -; j_gene: TRBJ2-1; d_gene: TRBD2; v_gene: TRBV4-1; CDR3nt: TGCGCCAGCAGCCAAGATCCGGGAGGGGCCTACAATGAGCAGTTCTTC; CDR3aa: CASSQDPGGAYNEQFF
abundance: few; j_gene: TRBJ2-7; d_gene: -; v_gene: TRBV6-5; CDR3nt: TGTGCCAGCAGTTACTCGGGGGCGTACGAGCAGTACTTC; CDR3aa: CASSYSGAYEQYF
abundance: -; j_gene: TRBJ1-5; d_gene: TRBD1; v_gene: TRBV19; CDR3nt: TGTGCCAGTAGACTGACAGGGTATAGCAATCAGCCCCAGCATTTT; CDR3aa: CASRLTGYSNQPQHF
abundance: -; j_gene: TRBJ2-1; d_gene: -; v_gene: TRBV9; CDR3nt: TGTGCCAGCAGCGCCAGGGATTTCTACAATGAGCAGTTCTTC; CDR3aa: CASSARDFYNEQFF
abundance: few; j_gene: TRBJ1-4; d_gene: -; v_gene: TRBV7-9; CDR3nt: TGTGCCAGCAGCCTGGGGGCTGAAAAACTGTTTTTT; CDR3aa: CASSLGAEKLFF
abundance: few; j_gene: TRBJ2-7; d_gene: -; v_gene: TRBV7-9; CDR3nt: TGTGCCAGCAGCTTTGGGGCTTTGGGCTACGAGCAGTACTTC; CDR3aa: CASSFGALGYEQYF
abundance: -; j_gene: TRBJ1-1; d_gene: -; v_gene: TRBV7-9; CDR3nt: TGTGCCAGCAGACAGGTGAACACTGAAGCTTTCTTT; CDR3aa: CASRQVNTEAFF
abundance: -; j_gene: TRBJ2-7; d_gene: TRBD1; v_gene: TRBV10-2; CDR3nt: TGCGCCAGCAGGCCGGGACAGGGTTACGAGCAGTACTTC; CDR3aa: CASRPGQGYEQYF
abundance: -; j_gene: TRBJ1-2; d_gene: -; v_gene: TRBV7-9; CDR3nt: TGTGCCAGCAGTATCAGACTAGGCTATGGCTACACCTTC; CDR3aa: CASSIRLGYGYTF